The 28 T cell receptor beta chains reported below all come from one sample, sequenced in a study of T cell responses to AZD1222 COVID-19 vaccine. Assay: immunoSEQ multiplex PCR; the TCRdb copy retains only in-frame clones and omits some. The sample lists some 99,000 clones; around nine tenths were seen once. The source material was peripheral blood, sampled on day 0 of AZD1222 vaccination. The receptors stem from an adult in good health.

The rearrangement uses TRBV19 and TRBJ1-1; 11 nucleotides match TRBD1. J was trimmed by 5 bases and V by 5 bases; bases with no gene match: 4. Germline V CDR1 and CDR2: LNHDA, SQIVND (reference sequence). There are 14 residues in the CDR3. The CDR3 bases are TGTGCCAGTAGTGCAGGGACAGGGGGAACTGAAGCTTTCTTT. It translates to CASSAGTGGTEAFF. The whole variable domain, filled in from reference TRBV19 and TRBJ1-1, reads DGGITQSPKYLFRKEGQNVTLSCEQNLNHDAMYWYRQDPGQGLRLIYYSQIVNDFQKGDIAEGYSVSREKKESFPLTVTSAQKNPTAFYLCASSAGTGGTEAFFGQGTRLTVV.

The chain recombines TRBV6-1 with TRBJ1-1, with a possible D match to TRBD1 (5 bases). CDR3 length: 13 residues. The germline V gene has CDR1 MNHNS and CDR2 SASEGT. Trimming pared 0 bases from V and 10 bases from J, leaving 12 bases between. DNA for the CDR3: TGTGCCAGCAGTGAAGCGGGCAGGGTAGTAGCTTTCTTT. Translating gives CASSEAGRVVAFF.

The chain employs TRBV11-3 and TRBJ2-1; D gene uncertain. The V and J ends lost 5 bases and 7 bases respectively, with 15 bases between them. Germline values: CDR1 SGHNT, CDR2 YENEEA. The CDR3 sequence is 14 residues long. CDR3 nucleotides: TGTGCCAGCAGCCCCGGGCGGCTCCGGAATGAGCAGTTCTTC. The encoded protein is CASSPGRLRNEQFF.

This clone was found once. CDR3 region: CASSSAGGRTGELFF. CDR3 DNA sequence: TGTGCCAGCAGTTCAGCGGGGGGGCGTACCGGGGAGCTGTTTTTT. The chain is built from TRBV28 and TRBJ2-2, with 10 bases that match TRBD2. Trimming removed 4 bases from V and 5 bases from J; junction bases left unmatched: 4. The CDR3 loop spans 15 amino acids. Germline CDR1 reads MDHEN; CDR2 reads SYDVKM. The complete variable domain, with remaining parts taken from reference TRBV28 and TRBJ2-2, reads DVKVTQSSRYLVKRTGEKVFLECVQDMDHENMFWYRQDPGLGLRLIYFSYDVKMKEKGDIPEGYSVSREKKERFSLILESASTNQTSMYLCASSSAGGRTGELFFGEGSRLTVL.

The gene calls are TRBV5-4 and TRBJ2-7; D not resolved. Trimming cost V 0 bases and J 2 bases, with 12 bases left between them. The CDR3 has 15 residues. Germline V gives CDR1 SGHNT, CDR2 YYREEE (reference sequence). The CDR3 is CASSLGGLVPYEQYF. CDR3 sequence (DNA): TGTGCCAGCAGCTTGGGAGGCCTCGTCCCCTACGAGCAGTACTTC.

The V gene is TRBV18, the J gene TRBJ2-7; TRBD1 matches at 8 bases. The CDR3 covers 13 residues. Unmatched junction bases numbered 5, after V lost 6 bases and J lost 4 bases. The germline V gene encodes CDR1 KGHSH and CDR2 LQKENI. The DNA for the CDR3 is TGTGCCAGCTCCCAGGGGGCGGGGTACGAGCAGTACTTC. Residues: CASSQGAGYEQYF.

J is TRBJ2-5 and V is TRBV19; D is unclear. This CDR3 has 14 residues. CDR1 LNHDA and CDR2 SQIVND come from the germline V gene (reference sequence). Trimming shortened V by 5 bases and J by 5 bases, and 15 bases separated the two germline ends. The CDR3 nucleotides are TGTGCCAGTAGTCCCAGCCCGGTAAGGGAGACCCAGTACTTC. It is translated as CASSPSPVRETQYF.

V gene TRBV2 combines with J gene TRBJ1-3; 7 bases align to TRBD1. The V and J ends lost 8 bases and 2 bases, in that order; junction bases with no gene match: 12. Germline V gene data show CDR1 as SNHLY and CDR2 as FYNNEI. This CDR3 region has 16 residues. Here the CDR3 reads CASLLNRGYAGNTIYF. In DNA form, the CDR3 reads TGTGCCAGCTTACTCAACAGGGGTTATGCTGGAAACACCATATATTTT. The full variable domain, its missing parts supplied by reference TRBV2 and TRBJ1-3, is EPEVTQTPSHQVTQMGQEVILRCVPISNHLYFYWYRQILGQKVEFLVSFYNNEISEKSEIFDDQFSVERPDGSNFTLKIRSTKLEDSAMYFCASLLNRGYAGNTIYFGEGSWLTVV.

The chain carries TRBV6-5 and TRBJ1-5, with D tentatively TRBD1 (6 bases). V lost 6 bases, J lost 4 bases, and 19 bases lay in between. The length of the CDR3 is 16 residues. The V gene's germline CDR1 is MNHEY and CDR2 SVGAGI. DNA of the CDR3: TGTGCCAGCAGCTACGGGTCTCGCCAGGGGAATCAGCCCCAGCATTTT. The encoded protein is CASSYGSRQGNQPQHF.

This sequence joins TRBV6-2 or TRBV6-3 and TRBJ2-2; TRBD1 or TRBD2 may be the D gene (5 bases each). Trimming took off 6 bases at V and 0 bases at J, with 14 bases between the two ends. Per the germline V gene, CDR1 is MNHEY and CDR2 is SVGEGT. This CDR3 spans 16 amino acids. The CDR3 coding sequence is TGTGCCAGCAGCCACCTCGGGACCGCGAACACCGGGGAGCTGTTTTTT. Its protein is CASSHLGTANTGELFF.

Concerning this clone: The same CDR3 also results from other DNA sequences found in this sample. The rearrangement links TRBV2 to TRBJ1-5, with D possibly being TRBD1 (5 bases). The CDR3 is 14 amino acids. V lost 3 bases to trimming and J lost 2 bases, with 8 bases between them. The V gene's germline CDR1 is SNHLY and CDR2 FYNNEI. In DNA form, the CDR3 reads TGTGCCAGCAGTGAGAGCAGGGGCAATCAGCCCCAGCATTTT. Translating gives CASSESRGNQPQHF.

This clone turned up a few times. V is TRBV6-4 and J is TRBJ1-6; D is ambiguous. Germline V gives CDR1 MRHNA, CDR2 SNTAGT. V shed 8 bases and J shed 14 bases, with 10 bases lying between them. The CDR3 is 10 amino acids. The CDR3 bases are TGTGCCAGCGCCCACCCCTCCCTCCACTTT. Translated: CASAHPSLHF.

This clone was detected once. This chain joins TRBV10-3 and TRBJ1-2, with D unclear. V lost 2 bases, J lost 5 bases, and 9 bases lay in between. Per germline, CDR1 ENHRY and CDR2 SYGVKD. The length of the CDR3 is 13 residues. CDR3 DNA: TGTGCCATCAGTGAGCCGGGAAGGTATGGCTACACCTTC. It translates to CAISEPGRYGYTF.

V and J are TRBV3-1 (or the pseudogene TRBV3-2) and TRBJ1-5; 8 nucleotides agree with TRBD1. CDR3 length: 14 residues. Germline loops: CDR1 LGHDT, CDR2 YNNKEL (reference sequence). With V trimmed by 1 base and J by 7 bases, 3 bases remained unmatched. CDR3 in DNA: TGTGCCAGCAGCCAAGCAGGACAGGGACAGCCCCAGCATTTT. Protein: CASSQAGQGQPQHF.

Points on this clone: An end of the junction differs from the germline gene, which may be a read error. This chain links TRBV19 with TRBJ1-5; D may be TRBD1 (6 bases). Germline V lookup: CDR1 LNHDA, CDR2 SQIVND (reference sequence). The CDR3 covers 14 residues. The CDR3 DNA reads as TGTGCCAGTAGTGTAGACAGGTCCTATCAGCCCCAGCATTTT. Its translation is CASSVDRSYQPQHF.

The chain employs TRBV11-2 and TRBJ1-4; 8 bases map to TRBD1. This CDR3 has 16 residues. Trimming took 5 bases from V and 8 from J; bases not matched to a gene: 13. Per the germline V gene, CDR1 is SGHAT and CDR2 is FQNNGV. CDR3: CASSPGQVWGGEKLFF. As DNA, the CDR3 is TGTGCCAGCAGCCCGGGACAGGTCTGGGGCGGGGAAAAACTGTTTTTT.

The V call is TRBV4-3, the J call TRBJ2-7; D is unresolved. Trimming left V 4 bases short and J 2 bases short, with 9 bases between. From germline, CDR1 is LGHNA and CDR2 YSLEER. CDR3 length equals 13 residues. CDR3 DNA: TGCGCCAGCAGCCCTGGGGATACCTACGAGCAGTACTTC. Translation gives CASSPGDTYEQYF.

The chain employs TRBV7-2 and TRBJ2-5, with 9 bases aligning to TRBD1. With 5 bases clipped from V and 3 bases from J, the junction kept 4 bases outside the gene matches. Per germline, CDR1 SGHTA and CDR2 FQGNSA. The CDR3 covers 14 residues. CDR3 DNA sequence: TGTGCCAGCAGCGTAGACAGGGGGGAAGAGACCCAGTACTTC. This encodes CASSVDRGEETQYF. Supplemented by reference TRBV7-2 and TRBJ2-5, the full variable domain reads GAGVSQSPSNKVTEKGKDVELRCDPISGHTALYWYRQSLGQGLEFLIYFQGNSAPDKSGLPSDRFSAERTGGSVSTLTIQRTQQEDSAVYLCASSVDRGEETQYFGPGTRLLVL.

The rearrangement joins TRBV6-2 or TRBV6-3 to TRBJ1-1; D remains ambiguous. Germline V gene lookup returns CDR1 MNHEY and CDR2 SVGEGT. The CDR3 length is 14 residues. V was clipped by 0 bases and J by 8 bases, with 13 bases between them. The CDR3 bases are TGTGCCAGCAGTTACTCCGGGGTAAGGCTCGAAGCTTTCTTT. Protein sequence: CASSYSGVRLEAFF.

The chain combines TRBV12-3 or TRBV12-4 with TRBJ1-3; D call uncertain. The CDR3 is made up of 12 amino acids. V lost 7 bases to trimming and J lost 3 bases, with 7 bases between them. CDR3 bases: TGTGCCAGCACCTCTTATGGAAACACCATATATTTT. Its protein product is CASTSYGNTIYF.

The CDR3 region has the DNA TGTGCCAGTACCCCGGGGCGCGGGAACTATGGCTACACCTTC. As protein: CASTPGRGNYGYTF. J is TRBJ1-2 and V is TRBV19; weak D call: TRBD1 (5 bases). The CDR3 covers 14 residues. CDR1 LNHDA and CDR2 SQIVND come from the germline V gene (reference sequence). Trimming cost V 7 bases and J 2 bases, with 14 bases left between them.

This clone occurred a few times. The J gene is TRBJ1-2, the V gene TRBV9; no clear D. The ends were cut back, 0 bases at V and 4 bases at J, with 10 bases in the middle. This CDR3 has 14 residues. Germline V lookup: CDR1 SGDLS, CDR2 YYNGEE. For the CDR3, the DNA is TGTGCCAGCAGCGTAGGACTGGCGGTCTATGGCTACACCTTC. Translating gives CASSVGLAVYGYTF.

The chain is built from TRBV15 and TRBJ1-3; D is perhaps TRBD1 (6 bases). The CDR3 loop spans 14 amino acids. Trimming took off 11 bases at V and 0 bases at J, with 14 bases between the two ends. CDR1 is LNHNV, CDR2 YYDKDF, per germline (reference sequence). CDR3 residues: CAAGNRVSGNTIYF. For the CDR3, the DNA is TGTGCCGCGGGGAACAGGGTCTCTGGAAACACCATATATTTT.

The J gene is TRBJ1-4, the V gene TRBV7-9, with D maybe TRBD1 (6 bases). The V gene lost 5 bases and the J gene lost 6 bases, with 19 bases spanning the gap. This CDR3 has 16 amino acids. Per the germline V gene, CDR1 is SEHNR and CDR2 is FQNEAQ (reference sequence). The chain's CDR3 is CASSPQGPKSHEKLFF. Here the CDR3 DNA reads TGTGCCAGCAGCCCCCAGGGGCCCAAGTCTCATGAAAAACTGTTTTTT. The entire variable domain, with the rest obtained from reference TRBV7-9 and TRBJ1-4, is as follows: DTGVSQNPRHKITKRGQNVTFRCDPISEHNRLYWYRQTLGQGPEFLTYFQNEAQLEKSRLLSDRFSAERPKGSFSTLEIQRTEQGDSAMYLCASSPQGPKSHEKLFFGSGTQLSVL.

This rearrangement joins TRBV6-5 to TRBJ1-1, with TRBD1 matching 10 bases. There are 14 residues in the CDR3. Per the germline V gene, CDR1 is MNHEY and CDR2 is SVGAGI. V lost 4 bases, J lost 7 bases, and 6 bases stayed unmatched. This CDR3 reads CASSSTGGWGEAFF. CDR3 DNA: TGTGCCAGCAGTTCGACAGGGGGCTGGGGTGAAGCTTTCTTT.

V gene TRBV18 combines with J gene TRBJ2-4, with D perhaps TRBD2 (5 bases). Germline V gene lookup returns CDR1 KGHSH and CDR2 LQKENI. The V end was cut by 2 bases, the J end by 9 bases, with 17 bases between. CDR3 length: 15 residues. CDR3 nucleotides: TGTGCCAGCTCACCAGAACTTCGGGGTGGTGGCATTCAGTACTTC. Translation gives CASSPELRGGGIQYF.

The chain recombines TRBV2 with TRBJ1-6; no definite D call. The CDR3 length is 15 residues. The V end lost 3 bases, the J end lost 7 bases, and 13 bases lay between the germline ends. Germline V gene lookup returns CDR1 SNHLY and CDR2 FYNNEI. The CDR3 region is CASSEQLIGNSPLHF. CDR3 DNA sequence: TGTGCCAGCAGTGAGCAGTTGATCGGCAATTCACCCCTCCACTTT.

The V call is TRBV9, the J call TRBJ2-3, with 9 bases aligning to TRBD2. J was trimmed by 4 bases and V by 4 bases; bases with no gene match: 7. CDR3 length: 15 residues. Per the germline V gene, CDR1 is SGDLS and CDR2 is YYNGEE. CDR3 residues: CASSRRGGPADTQYF. CDR3 nucleotides: TGTGCCAGCAGCCGGCGGGGGGGCCCTGCAGATACGCAGTATTTT.